Sequencing of this T cell receptor beta chain was carried out in a study of blood T cell repertoires in COVID-19. Across the study: T cells, B-cell-depleted T cells, or PBMCs provided the cDNA or gDNA that served as material.

V was pared by 7 bases and J by 4 bases, with 7 bases between. The CDR3 totals 11 residues. Original handling: How many nucleated cells were present was estimated from reference gene primer amplification. Profiling relied on immunoSEQ multiplex PCR, and the TCRdb table lists in-frame clones only, not all of them. From that table come the V and J calls and clone size; the DNA was used to work out D and trimming. The profile covers about 140,000 clones, with about nine tenths appearing a single time and under 3% taken by the ten largest. Sequencing was done on a sample of peripheral blood. This clonotype originated in a human donor with COVID-19, enrolled during active disease. The donor label of this sample is uncertain. This chain joins TRBV12-3 or TRBV12-4 and TRBJ1-1, with D unclear. DNA of the CDR3: TGTGCCAGCACTTACGGCACTGAAGCTTTCTTT. Residues: CASTYGTEAFF.